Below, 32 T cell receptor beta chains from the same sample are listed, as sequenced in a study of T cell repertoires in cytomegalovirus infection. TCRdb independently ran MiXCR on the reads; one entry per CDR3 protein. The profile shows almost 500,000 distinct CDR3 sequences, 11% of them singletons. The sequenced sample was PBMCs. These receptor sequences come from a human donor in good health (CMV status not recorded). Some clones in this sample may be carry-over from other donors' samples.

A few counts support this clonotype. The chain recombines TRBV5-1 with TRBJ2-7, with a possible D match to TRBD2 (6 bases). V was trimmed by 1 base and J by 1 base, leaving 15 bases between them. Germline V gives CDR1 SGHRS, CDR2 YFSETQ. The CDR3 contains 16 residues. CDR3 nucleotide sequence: TGCGCCAGCAGCTTGCAGTTCGGGGGAGGATCCTACGAGCAGTACTTC. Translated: CASSLQFGGGSYEQYF.

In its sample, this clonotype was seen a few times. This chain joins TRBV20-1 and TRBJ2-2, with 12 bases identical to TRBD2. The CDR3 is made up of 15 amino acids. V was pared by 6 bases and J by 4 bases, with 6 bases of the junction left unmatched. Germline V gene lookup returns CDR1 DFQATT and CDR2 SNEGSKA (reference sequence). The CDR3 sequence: CSARLAGDRTGELFF. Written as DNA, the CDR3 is TGCAGTGCACGACTAGCGGGAGATCGCACCGGGGAGCTGTTTTTT.

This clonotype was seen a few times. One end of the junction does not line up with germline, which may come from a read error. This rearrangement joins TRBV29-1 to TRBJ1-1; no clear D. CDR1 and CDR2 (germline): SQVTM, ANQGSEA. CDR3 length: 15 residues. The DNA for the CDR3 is TGCAGCGTCGAAGGACGGGTAACCATGAACACTGAAGCTTTCTTT. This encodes CSVEGRVTMNTEAFF.

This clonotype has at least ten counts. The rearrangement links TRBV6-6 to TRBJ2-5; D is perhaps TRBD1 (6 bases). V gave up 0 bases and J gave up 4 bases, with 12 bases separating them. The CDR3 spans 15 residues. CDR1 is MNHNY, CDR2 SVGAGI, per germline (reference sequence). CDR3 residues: CASSYSPGATETQYF. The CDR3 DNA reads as TGTGCCAGCAGTTACTCGCCAGGGGCCACAGAGACCCAGTACTTC.

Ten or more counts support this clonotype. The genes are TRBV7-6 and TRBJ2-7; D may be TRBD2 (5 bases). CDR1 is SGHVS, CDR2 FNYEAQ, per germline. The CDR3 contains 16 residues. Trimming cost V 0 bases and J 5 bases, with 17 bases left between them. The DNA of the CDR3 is TGTGCCAGCAGCTTAGCTCCCCGGGCGCTGAGGGACGAGCAGTACTTC. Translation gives CASSLAPRALRDEQYF.

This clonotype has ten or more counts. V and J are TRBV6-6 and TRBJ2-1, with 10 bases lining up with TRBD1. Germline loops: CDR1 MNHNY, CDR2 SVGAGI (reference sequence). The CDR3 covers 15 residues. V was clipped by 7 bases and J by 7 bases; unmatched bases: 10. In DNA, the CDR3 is TGTGCCAGCACCGAGAGGGACAGGGGCAAAAATGAGCAGTTCTTC. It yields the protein CASTERDRGKNEQFF.

This CDR3 reads CAWSAEGQAFF. The CDR3 DNA follows: TGTGCCTGGAGTGCAGAGGGCCAAGCTTTCTTT. V gene TRBV30 combines with J gene TRBJ1-1; no clear D gene. Trimming removed 1 base from V and 9 bases from J, with 9 bases in between. Germline V gene data show CDR1 as GTSNPN and CDR2 as SVGIG (reference sequence). The CDR3 sequence is 11 residues long. Looking up the rest from reference TRBV30 and TRBJ1-1 gives the full variable domain: SQTIHQWPATLVQPVGSPLSLECTVEGTSNPNLYWYRQAAGRGLQLLFYSVGIGQISSEVPQNLSASRPQDRQFILSSKKLLLSDSGFYLCAWSAEGQAFFGQGTRLTVV.

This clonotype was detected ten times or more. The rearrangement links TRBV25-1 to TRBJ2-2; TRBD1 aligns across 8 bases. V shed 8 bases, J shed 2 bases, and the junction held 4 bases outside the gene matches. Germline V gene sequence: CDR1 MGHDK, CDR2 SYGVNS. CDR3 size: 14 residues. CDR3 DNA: TGTGCCAGCCTGGGACAGGTTAACACCGGGGAGCTGTTTTTT. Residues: CASLGQVNTGELFF.

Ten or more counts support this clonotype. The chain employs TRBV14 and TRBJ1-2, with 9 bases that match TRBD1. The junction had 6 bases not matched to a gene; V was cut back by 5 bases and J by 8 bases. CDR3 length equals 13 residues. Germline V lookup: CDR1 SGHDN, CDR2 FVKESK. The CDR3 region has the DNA TGTGCCAGCAGCTTCCGGGACAGGGCCGGCTACACCTTC. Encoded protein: CASSFRDRAGYTF.

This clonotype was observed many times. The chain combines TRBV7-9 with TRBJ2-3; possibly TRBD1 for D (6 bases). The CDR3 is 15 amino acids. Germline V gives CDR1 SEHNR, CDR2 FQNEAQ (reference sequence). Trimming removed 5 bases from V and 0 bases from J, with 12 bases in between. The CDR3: CASSEQGTSTDTQYF. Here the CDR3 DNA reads TGTGCCAGCAGCGAACAGGGTACTAGCACAGATACGCAGTATTTT.

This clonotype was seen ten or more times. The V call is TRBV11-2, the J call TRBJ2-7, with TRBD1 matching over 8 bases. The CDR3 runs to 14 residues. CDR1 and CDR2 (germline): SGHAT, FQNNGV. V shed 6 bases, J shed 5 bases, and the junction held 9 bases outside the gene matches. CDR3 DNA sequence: TGTGCCAGCAGGCTAATCGGACAGGGCGACGAGCAGTACTTC. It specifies CASRLIGQGDEQYF.

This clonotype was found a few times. The CDR3 DNA is TGTGCCAGCAGCTTATTTGGACAGGGGGCCGACAATGAGCAGTTCTTC. Residues: CASSLFGQGADNEQFF. V gene TRBV7-3 combines with J gene TRBJ2-1; the match to TRBD1 covers 11 bases. Per germline, CDR1 SGHTA and CDR2 FQGTGA. This CDR3 spans 16 amino acids. Trimming cost V 2 bases and J 5 bases; bases outside gene matches: 5.

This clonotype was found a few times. The CDR3 here is CSVPQGVAVNTGELFF. CDR3 in DNA: TGCAGCGTTCCTCAGGGCGTAGCGGTAAACACCGGGGAGCTGTTTTTT. The genes are TRBV29-1 and TRBJ2-2; tentatively, D is TRBD2 (6 bases). CDR1 is SQVTM and CDR2 is ANQGSEA in the germline V gene. Trimming pared 5 bases from V and 2 bases from J, leaving 18 bases between. The CDR3 is 16 amino acids.

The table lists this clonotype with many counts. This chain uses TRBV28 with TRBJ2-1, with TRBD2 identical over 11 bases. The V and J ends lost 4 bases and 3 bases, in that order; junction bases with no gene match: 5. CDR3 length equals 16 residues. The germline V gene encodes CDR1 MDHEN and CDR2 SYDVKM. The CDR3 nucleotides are TGTGCCAGCAGTTCAGTACTAGCGGGAGACTACAATGAGCAGTTCTTC. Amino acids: CASSSVLAGDYNEQFF.

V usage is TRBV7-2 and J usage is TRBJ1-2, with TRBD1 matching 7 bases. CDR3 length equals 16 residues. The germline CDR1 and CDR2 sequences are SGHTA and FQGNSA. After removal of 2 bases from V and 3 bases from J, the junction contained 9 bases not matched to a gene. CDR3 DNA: TGTGCCAGCAGCTTACTACCCAGGGGGGTCGACTATGGCTACACCTTC. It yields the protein CASSLLPRGVDYGYTF.

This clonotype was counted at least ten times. CDR3 bases: TGTGCCAGCAGTTACAAGGGTTCCACAGATACGCAGTATTTT. Its translation: CASSYKGSTDTQYF. The chain is built from TRBV27 and TRBJ2-3, with D hard to call. Trimming stripped 4 bases from V and 2 bases from J, with 10 bases between. This CDR3 comprises 14 residues. Germline values: CDR1 MNHEY, CDR2 SMNVEV (reference sequence).

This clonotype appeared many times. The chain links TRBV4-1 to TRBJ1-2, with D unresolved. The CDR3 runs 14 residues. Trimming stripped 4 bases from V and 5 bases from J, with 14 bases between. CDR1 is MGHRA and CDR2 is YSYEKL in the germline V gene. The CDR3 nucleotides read TGCGCCAGCAGCCTCTCCAGCAGCAAGTATGGCTACACCTTC. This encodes CASSLSSSKYGYTF.

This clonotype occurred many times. The CDR3: CASSPEGNLGNQPQHF. As DNA, the CDR3 is TGCGCCAGCAGCCCGGAAGGGAATCTAGGCAATCAGCCCCAGCATTTT. The rearrangement joins TRBV5-1 to TRBJ1-5; no clear D. V dropped 4 bases and J dropped 2 bases, with 16 bases sitting between them. The CDR3 contains 16 residues. Per the germline V gene, CDR1 is SGHRS and CDR2 is YFSETQ.

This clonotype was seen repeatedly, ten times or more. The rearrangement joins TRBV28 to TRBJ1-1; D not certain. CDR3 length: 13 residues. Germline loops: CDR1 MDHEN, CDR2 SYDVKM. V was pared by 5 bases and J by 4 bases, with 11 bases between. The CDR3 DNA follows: TGTGCCAGCAGTAACTGGAGGAGCACTGAAGCTTTCTTT. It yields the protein CASSNWRSTEAFF. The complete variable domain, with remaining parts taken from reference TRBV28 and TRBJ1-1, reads DVKVTQSSRYLVKRTGEKVFLECVQDMDHENMFWYRQDPGLGLRLIYFSYDVKMKEKGDIPEGYSVSREKKERFSLILESASTNQTSMYLCASSNWRSTEAFFGQGTRLTVV.

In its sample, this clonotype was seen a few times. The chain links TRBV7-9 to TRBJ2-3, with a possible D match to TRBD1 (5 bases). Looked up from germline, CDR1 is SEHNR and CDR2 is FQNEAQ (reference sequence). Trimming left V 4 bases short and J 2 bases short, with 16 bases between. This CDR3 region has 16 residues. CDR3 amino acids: CASSSSIPGATDTQYF. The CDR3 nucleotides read TGTGCCAGCAGCTCATCCATACCTGGGGCCACAGATACGCAGTATTTT.

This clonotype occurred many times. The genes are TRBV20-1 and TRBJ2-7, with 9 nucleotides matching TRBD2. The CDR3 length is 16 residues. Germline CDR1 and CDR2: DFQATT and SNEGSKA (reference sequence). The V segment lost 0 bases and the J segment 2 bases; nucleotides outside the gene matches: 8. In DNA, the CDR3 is TGCAGTGCTAGAGATCCTGGGACTAGCCTTACCTACGAGCAGTACTTC. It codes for CSARDPGTSLTYEQYF.

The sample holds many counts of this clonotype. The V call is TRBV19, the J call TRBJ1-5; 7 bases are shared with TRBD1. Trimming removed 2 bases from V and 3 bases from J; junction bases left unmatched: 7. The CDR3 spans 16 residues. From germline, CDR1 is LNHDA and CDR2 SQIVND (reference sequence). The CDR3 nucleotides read TGTGCCAGTAGTATATACGGGACAGCGACCAATCAGCCCCAGCATTTT. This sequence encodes CASSIYGTATNQPQHF. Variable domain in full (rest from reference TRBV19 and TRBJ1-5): DGGITQSPKYLFRKEGQNVTLSCEQNLNHDAMYWYRQDPGQGLRLIYYSQIVNDFQKGDIAEGYSVSREKKESFPLTVTSAQKNPTAFYLCASSIYGTATNQPQHFGDGTRLSIL.

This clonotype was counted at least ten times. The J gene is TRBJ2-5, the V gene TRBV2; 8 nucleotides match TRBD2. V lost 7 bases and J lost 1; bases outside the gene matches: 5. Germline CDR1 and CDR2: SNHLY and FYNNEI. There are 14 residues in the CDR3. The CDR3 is CASKVAGGQETQYF. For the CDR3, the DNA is TGTGCCAGCAAGGTTGCGGGGGGCCAAGAGACCCAGTACTTC.

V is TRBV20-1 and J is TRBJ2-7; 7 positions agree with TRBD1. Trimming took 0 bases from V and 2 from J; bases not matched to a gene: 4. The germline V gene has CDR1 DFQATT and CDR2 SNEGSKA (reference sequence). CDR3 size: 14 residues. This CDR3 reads CSARERTGAYEQYF. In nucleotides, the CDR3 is TGCAGTGCTAGAGAACGGACAGGTGCCTACGAGCAGTACTTC.

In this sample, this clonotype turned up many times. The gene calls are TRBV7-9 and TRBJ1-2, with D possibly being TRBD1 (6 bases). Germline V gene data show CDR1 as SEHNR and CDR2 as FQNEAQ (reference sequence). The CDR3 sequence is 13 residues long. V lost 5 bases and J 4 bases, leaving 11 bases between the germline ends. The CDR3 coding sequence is TGTGCCAGCAGCCCGGACAGCCCCTATGGCTACACCTTC. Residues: CASSPDSPYGYTF.

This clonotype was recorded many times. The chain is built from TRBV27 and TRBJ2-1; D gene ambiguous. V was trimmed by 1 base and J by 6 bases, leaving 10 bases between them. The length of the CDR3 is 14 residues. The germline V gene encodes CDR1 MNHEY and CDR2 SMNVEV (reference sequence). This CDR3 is CASSLWAGSNEQFF. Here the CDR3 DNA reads TGTGCCAGCAGTTTATGGGCAGGTTCCAATGAGCAGTTCTTC.

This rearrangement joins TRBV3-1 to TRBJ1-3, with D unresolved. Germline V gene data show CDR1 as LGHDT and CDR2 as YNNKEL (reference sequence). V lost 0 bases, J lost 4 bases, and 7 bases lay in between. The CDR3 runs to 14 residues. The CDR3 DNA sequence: TGTGCCAGCAGCCAAGACACGACAGGAAACACCATATATTTT. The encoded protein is CASSQDTTGNTIYF.

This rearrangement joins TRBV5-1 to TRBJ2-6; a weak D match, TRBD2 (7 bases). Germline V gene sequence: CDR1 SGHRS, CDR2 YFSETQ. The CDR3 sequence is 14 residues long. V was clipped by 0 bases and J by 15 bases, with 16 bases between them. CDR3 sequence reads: CASSLEGGGPDLTF. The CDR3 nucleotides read TGCGCCAGCAGCTTGGAGGGGGGGGGACCCGACCTGACTTTC.

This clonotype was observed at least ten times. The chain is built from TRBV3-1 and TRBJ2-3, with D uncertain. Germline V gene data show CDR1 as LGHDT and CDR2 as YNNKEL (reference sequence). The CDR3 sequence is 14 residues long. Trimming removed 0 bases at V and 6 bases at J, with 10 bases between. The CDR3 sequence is CASSQEFGLDTQYF. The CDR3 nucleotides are TGTGCCAGCAGCCAAGAATTTGGCTTGGATACGCAGTATTTT.

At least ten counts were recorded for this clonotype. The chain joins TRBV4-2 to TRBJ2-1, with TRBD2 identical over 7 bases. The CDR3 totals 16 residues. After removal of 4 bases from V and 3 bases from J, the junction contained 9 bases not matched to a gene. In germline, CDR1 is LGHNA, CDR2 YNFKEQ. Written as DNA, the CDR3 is TGTGCCAGCAGCCCCCAGGCGGGGGTGAACTACAATGAGCAGTTCTTC. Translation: CASSPQAGVNYNEQFF.

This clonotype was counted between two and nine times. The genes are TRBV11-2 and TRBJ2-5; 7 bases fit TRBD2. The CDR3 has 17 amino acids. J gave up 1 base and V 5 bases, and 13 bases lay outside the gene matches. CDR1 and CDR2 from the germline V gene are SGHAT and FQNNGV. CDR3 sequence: CASSPGGRPPFQETQYF. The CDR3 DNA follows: TGTGCCAGCAGCCCGGGGGGTAGGCCGCCCTTCCAAGAGACCCAGTACTTC.

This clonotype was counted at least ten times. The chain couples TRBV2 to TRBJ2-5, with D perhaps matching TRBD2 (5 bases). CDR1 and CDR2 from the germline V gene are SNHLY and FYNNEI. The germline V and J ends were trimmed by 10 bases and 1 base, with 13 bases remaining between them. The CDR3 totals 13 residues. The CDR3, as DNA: TGTGCCACCACCGAGGGAGTCCAAGAGACCCAGTACTTC. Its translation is CATTEGVQETQYF.